This T cell receptor (beta chain) emerged from a study of cytomegalovirus exposure and HLA in healthy donors. Overall study context: Early release data held some 79 million unique TCRs from HLA-typed donors. Notes on the study in general: According to an earlier analysis, most TCR beta V segments yielded productive rearrangements about 87% or about 30% of the time. Association with HLA alleles at 0.05 false discovery rate was found for 15,000 to 20,000 TCR beta sequences in a later analysis.

With respect to this clone: The antigen is unknown. This same CDR3 is encoded by further DNA sequences in the sample.

CDR1 SGHRS and CDR2 YFSETQ come from the germline V gene. The CDR3 loop spans 14 amino acids. V dropped 0 bases and J dropped 0 bases, with 7 bases sitting between them. Researchers ran the PCR with 60 Vbeta and 13 Jbeta primers. The assay was immunoSEQ multiplex PCR, and TCRdb's table has in-frame clones only and misses some. The data show some 52,000 clones, around 70% seen once. This chain uses TRBV5-1 with TRBJ2-7; D might be TRBD2 (5 bases). What was sequenced was PBMCs. The source is a man aged 18 to 29 in good health and CMV-seronegative. The DNA of the CDR3 is TGCGCCAGCAGCTTGGCGGGGTCCTCCTACGAGCAGTACTTC. Translated, it gives CASSLAGSSYEQYF.